Below, 27 T cell receptor beta chains from the same sample are listed, as sequenced in a study of T cells in women clearing cervical HPV infection. The assay was immunoSEQ multiplex PCR, and TCRdb's table has in-frame clones only and misses some. Its listing shows around 21,000 clones. Material for sequencing was blood buffy coat. Receptors were obtained from a woman between 18 and 69 years old with a cervical HPV16 infection that either progressed to CIN3+ or cleared (not recorded which).

As to this clone: The read ends 3 residues early relative to the CDR3; the germline J gene fills the gap. The chain employs TRBV6-1 and TRBJ2-1; the D gene is possibly TRBD1 (6 bases). The V gene lost 1 base and the J gene lost 1 base, with 8 bases spanning the gap. Germline V gene lookup returns CDR1 MNHNS and CDR2 SASEGT. This CDR3 has 15 amino acids. Here the CDR3 reads CASSEEQGSYNEQFF. The CDR3 DNA, read in part, is TGTGCCAGCAGTGAAGAACAGGGTTCCTACAATGAG.

The CDR3 here is CASSLPGRRNTEAFF. The DNA read from the CDR3 is TGTGCCAGCAGTCTCCCTGGTCGCAGGAACACTGAA. The rearrangement joins TRBV2 to TRBJ1-1; unclear D gene. The read falls 3 residues short of the CDR3 end, and the missing part is taken from the germline J gene. V was cut by 5 bases and J by 1 base, with 14 bases left in between. Germline V lookup: CDR1 SNHLY, CDR2 FYNNEI. CDR3 size: 15 residues.

Points on this clone: With the read ending 3 residues before the CDR3 end, the germline J gene is used to fill in that end. This chain uses TRBV19 with TRBJ1-2; D unclear. CDR1 and CDR2 from the germline V gene are LNHDA and SQIVND (reference sequence). The length of the CDR3 is 13 residues. CDR3: CASSMLAGNDYTF. The CDR3 bases that were read are TGTGCCAGTAGTATGTTAGCGGGGAATGAC.

Points on this clone: The read is 3 residues too short to cover the CDR3 end, so that end is filled in from the germline J gene. V is TRBV9 and J is TRBJ1-1; 7 bases map to TRBD1. In germline, CDR1 is SGDLS, CDR2 YYNGEE. This CDR3 has 15 amino acids. Unmatched junction bases numbered 7, after V lost 4 bases and J lost 1 base. Incomplete CDR3 DNA: TGTGCCAGCAGCCCCCAGGGGGGCAGGAACACTGAA. It yields the protein CASSPQGGRNTE. In full, the CDR3 reads CASSPQGGRNTEAFF.

Of note for this clone: Sequencing ends 3 residues short of the CDR3 end; the germline J gene provides the rest. The chain links TRBV5-1 to TRBJ1-4, with 8 bases that match TRBD1. The CDR3 is 15 amino acids. V shed 0 bases, J shed 6 bases, and the junction held 4 bases outside the gene matches. CDR1 and CDR2 from the germline V gene are SGHRS and YFSETQ. CDR3 sequence reads: CASSLGRGLYEKLFF. The CDR3 bases that were read are TGCGCCAGCAGCTTGGGCAGGGGGCTGTATGAAAAA.

Regarding this clone: The read halts 3 residues ahead of the CDR3 end, with the missing end drawn from the germline J gene. The chain joins TRBV5-1 to TRBJ2-4; 9 nucleotides match TRBD2. The CDR3 contains 19 residues. Trimming removed 4 bases from V and 3 bases from J; junction bases left unmatched: 17. CDR1 and CDR2 (germline): SGHRS, YFSETQ. The CDR3 region is CASSAGGRTGLWLKNIQYF. Partial CDR3 DNA: TGCGCCAGCAGCGCGGGAGGGCGGACAGGATTATGGCTCAAAAACATT.

About this clone itself: The read stops 3 residues short of the end of the CDR3; the missing end is completed from the germline J gene. The V gene is TRBV2, the J gene TRBJ1-4; no clear D gene. Germline V lookup: CDR1 SNHLY, CDR2 FYNNEI. V dropped 6 bases and J dropped 0 bases, with 11 bases sitting between them. This CDR3 is 15 amino acids long. This chain's CDR3 is CASRRDTSTNEKLFF. The part of the CDR3 DNA that was read is TGTGCCAGCAGGAGAGACACGTCAACTAATGAAAAA.

To note about this clone: The read finishes 3 residues shy of the CDR3 end, and the germline J gene is used to complete it. The chain combines TRBV6-2 or TRBV6-3 with TRBJ1-6; D is unresolved. The CDR3 runs 14 residues. Trimming shortened V by 2 bases and J by 5 bases, and 7 bases separated the two germline ends. Germline CDR1 is MNHEY and CDR2 is SVGEGT. The DNA read from the CDR3 is TGTGCCAGCAGTTACCTGGCAGATAATTCACCC. It encodes CASSYLADNSP. The full-length CDR3 reads as CASSYLADNSPLHF.

Points on this clone: The CDR3 goes on 3 residues after the read ends, and that part is filled in from the germline J gene. The chain employs TRBV20-1 and TRBJ2-3; 9 bases agree with TRBD1. Germline V CDR1 and CDR2: DFQATT, SNEGSKA (reference sequence). The CDR3 consists of 13 residues. The CDR3 sequence: CSVGTGIQETQYF. The DNA read from the CDR3 is TGCAGTGTTGGGACAGGGATCCAAGAGACG.

Regarding this clone: The read falls 3 residues short of the CDR3 end, and the missing part is taken from the germline J gene. The rearrangement links TRBV20-1 to TRBJ2-1; 8 bases fit TRBD2. The CDR3 spans 19 residues. CDR1 DFQATT and CDR2 SNEGSKA come from the germline V gene (reference sequence). J gave up 7 bases and V 0 bases, and 20 bases lay outside the gene matches. The CDR3 protein is CSARDRGFLAGGRGNEQFF. The part of the CDR3 DNA that was read is TGCAGTGCTAGAGATCGGGGGTTTCTGGCGGGAGGACGTGGGAATGAG.

With respect to this clone: The read terminates 3 residues before the CDR3 end, so the remaining end is supplied by the germline J gene. The V gene is TRBV7-8, the J gene TRBJ1-2; 9 bases are a match to TRBD1. V shed 3 bases, J shed 2 bases, and the junction held 4 bases outside the gene matches. CDR1 and CDR2 from the germline V gene are SGHVS and FQNEAQ. The CDR3 is 15 residues long. CDR3 sequence reads: CASSFTGGMNYGYTF. Incomplete CDR3 DNA: TGTGCCAGCAGCTTTACAGGGGGCATGAACTATGGC.

On this clone itself: The read ends 3 residues before the CDR3 terminus; that terminus is restored from the germline J gene. This rearrangement joins TRBV5-4 to TRBJ2-3; possible D gene TRBD2, 6 bases. This CDR3 has 16 residues. Germline lookup yields CDR1 SGHNT and CDR2 YYREEE (reference sequence). V lost 2 bases and J 2 bases, leaving 15 bases between the germline ends. The CDR3 DNA, read in part, is TGTGCCAGCAGCTTACCTGATAGCGGCTACACAGATACG. Its translation: CASSLPDSGYTDT. The whole CDR3 sequence reads CASSLPDSGYTDTQYF.

In the case of this clone: The read finishes 3 residues shy of the CDR3 end, and the germline J gene is used to complete it. The chain is built from TRBV5-4 and TRBJ1-1, with D unclear. Germline CDR1 is SGHNT and CDR2 is YYREEE (reference sequence). This CDR3 contains 14 residues. The V end was cut by 0 bases, the J end by 5 bases, with 11 bases between. The sequenced CDR3 bases are TGTGCCAGCAGCTTGGAAAGGGCGTCGACTGAA. It yields the protein CASSLERASTE. The CDR3 in its entirety is CASSLERASTEAFF.

With respect to this clone: The read comes to an end 3 residues before the CDR3 does, leaving the germline J gene to fill in the end. The V call is TRBV2, the J call TRBJ2-7; 11 nucleotides align to TRBD2. CDR3 size: 14 residues. CDR1 and CDR2 from the germline V gene are SNHLY and FYNNEI. Trimming removed 7 bases from V and 5 bases from J; junction bases left unmatched: 7. The CDR3 is CASTTGTSGNEQYF. The CDR3 bases that were read are TGTGCCAGCACCACCGGGACTAGCGGAAACGAG. The variable domain in full, with the rest retrieved from reference TRBV2 and TRBJ2-7, is EPEVTQTPSHQVTQMGQEVILRCVPISNHLYFYWYRQILGQKVEFLVSFYNNEISEKSEIFDDQFSVERPDGSNFTLKIRSTKLEDSAMYFCASTTGTSGNEQYFGPGTRLTVT.

On this clone itself: The CDR3 goes on 3 residues after the read ends, and that part is filled in from the germline J gene. The rearrangement links TRBV14 to TRBJ2-7; 13 bases map to TRBD2. The CDR3 runs to 17 residues. V trimming: 4 bases; J trimming: 5 bases; junction bases outside the gene matches: 11. Germline values: CDR1 SGHDN, CDR2 FVKESK. The CDR3 sequence: CASSPGLAGRYINEQYF. CDR3 DNA, as far as it was read: TGTGCCAGCAGCCCGGGACTAGCGGGAAGGTATATAAACGAG.

This clone is labeled medium-sized (0.01 to 0.1%) based on frequency. The observed sequence ends 3 residues before the CDR3 terminus, with the missing tail filled in from the germline J gene. The rearrangement joins TRBV18 to TRBJ2-1, with TRBD2 matching over 11 bases. The germline V gene has CDR1 KGHSH and CDR2 LQKENI. This CDR3 has 16 amino acids. J lost 7 bases, V lost 3 bases, and 8 bases had no gene match. The CDR3 protein is CASSPETSGIKNEQFF. Incomplete CDR3 DNA: TGTGCCAGCTCACCCGAGACTAGCGGGATCAAGAATGAG. Supplemented by reference TRBV18 and TRBJ2-1, the full variable domain reads NAGVMQNPRHLVRRRGQEARLRCSPMKGHSHVYWYRQLPEEGLKFMVYLQKENIIDESGMPKERFSAEFPKEGPSILRIQQVVRGDSAAYFCASSPETSGIKNEQFFGPGTRLTVL.

Remarks on this clone: The CDR3 goes on 3 residues after the read ends, and that part is filled in from the germline J gene. This chain joins TRBV2 and TRBJ1-2, with TRBD1 matching 7 bases. The germline V gene encodes CDR1 SNHLY and CDR2 FYNNEI. CDR3 length equals 13 residues. CDR3 region: CASRTGPSEGYTF. The CDR3 DNA, read in part, is TGTGCCAGCAGGACAGGGCCATCAGAGGGC.

CDR3 amino acids: CASSFAGQSSYNEQFF. Partial CDR3 DNA: TGTGCCAGCAGCTTCGCGGGACAGAGCTCCTACAATGAG. The rearrangement uses TRBV13 and TRBJ2-1; D possibly corresponds to TRBD1 (7 bases). The read is 3 residues too short to cover the CDR3 end, so that end is filled in from the germline J gene. V lost 3 bases, J lost 0 bases, and 12 bases lay in between. The germline gives CDR1 PRHDT, CDR2 FYEKMQ (reference sequence). This CDR3 contains 16 residues.

The covered CDR3 bases are TGTGCCAGTAGCCGGGGACAGGGTATGGGT. It encodes CASSRGQGMG. The full CDR3 protein is CASSRGQGMGQYF. This chain connects TRBV19 to TRBJ2-4, with 9 bases aligning to TRBD1. The missing CDR3 end, 3 residues past where the read stops, is filled in from the germline J gene. Germline V gene data show CDR1 as LNHDA and CDR2 as SQIVND (reference sequence). This CDR3 is built from 13 residues.

A remark on this clone: The CDR3 goes on 3 residues after the read ends, and that part is filled in from the germline J gene. V and J are TRBV20-1 and TRBJ2-7, with D unclear. The germline CDR1 and CDR2 sequences are DFQATT and SNEGSKA (reference sequence). The germline V and J ends were trimmed by 6 bases and 3 bases, with 6 bases remaining between them. The CDR3 totals 10 residues. This CDR3 reads CSANSYEQYF. CDR3 bases read: TGCAGTGCCAACAGCTACGAG.

In the case of this clone: The read comes to an end 3 residues before the CDR3 does, leaving the germline J gene to fill in the end. This chain uses TRBV7-2 with TRBJ2-7, with 7 bases fitting TRBD1. The CDR3 is 15 amino acids. V shed 1 base, J shed 0 bases, and the junction held 3 bases outside the gene matches. The germline gives CDR1 SGHTA, CDR2 FQGNSA. The part of the CDR3 DNA that was read is TGTGCCAGCAGCTTAGGGACAGGTTTCTCCTACGAG. Residues: CASSLGTGFSYE. The complete CDR3 protein is CASSLGTGFSYEQYF.

As regards this clone: The DNA ends 3 residues before the CDR3 does, and the rest of the CDR3 is filled in from the germline J gene. V is TRBV4-2 and J is TRBJ2-4; 9 nucleotides match TRBD1. CDR1 is LGHNA, CDR2 YNFKEQ, per germline. The CDR3 totals 16 residues. Trimming at V came to 2 bases and at J to 2 bases, leaving 4 bases not matched to a gene. CDR3 sequence: CASSQMGQGPKNIQYF. The covered CDR3 bases are TGTGCCAGCAGCCAAATGGGACAGGGACCCAAAAACATT.

With regard to this clone: The read halts 3 residues ahead of the CDR3 end, with the missing end drawn from the germline J gene. The chain carries TRBV7-8 and TRBJ1-2; D uncertain. With 1 base removed from V and 3 bases from J, the gap between germline ends came to 12 bases. Germline loops: CDR1 SGHVS, CDR2 FQNEAQ. This CDR3 comprises 15 residues. The CDR3 reads CASSLVRRVDYGYTF. CDR3 DNA, as far as it was read: TGTGCCAGCAGCTTAGTGCGGAGAGTAGACTATGGC.

Remarks on this clone: The read stops 3 residues short of the end of the CDR3; the missing end is completed from the germline J gene. J is TRBJ2-3 and V is TRBV6-4, with D unresolved. CDR3 length equals 14 residues. Germline lookup yields CDR1 MRHNA and CDR2 SNTAGT. V dropped 0 bases and J dropped 3 bases, with 7 bases sitting between them. The sequenced part of the CDR3 DNA is TGTGCCAGCAGTGACTCAACTACTACAGATACG. Amino acid sequence: CASSDSTTTDT. The entire CDR3 reads CASSDSTTTDTQYF.

Turning to this clone: Sequencing ends 3 residues short of the CDR3 end; the germline J gene provides the rest. This chain joins TRBV29-1 and TRBJ2-1; 7 positions agree with TRBD2. The CDR3 length is 14 residues. Germline loops: CDR1 SQVTM, CDR2 ANQGSEA. J was trimmed by 4 bases and V by 3 bases; bases with no gene match: 6. CDR3 protein: CSVERLAVYNEQFF. The CDR3 DNA, read in part, is TGCAGCGTTGAGCGGCTAGCGGTTTACAATGAG.

Turning to this clone: The read falls 3 residues short of the CDR3 end, and the missing part is taken from the germline J gene. This chain uses TRBV12-3 or TRBV12-4 with TRBJ2-5; D might be TRBD2 (6 bases). Trimming left V 6 bases short and J 4 bases short, with 12 bases between. This CDR3 has 13 amino acids. The CDR3: CASSLRDGETQYF. The sequenced part of the CDR3 DNA is TGTGCCAGCAGCCTGCGGGATGGAGAGACC.

On this clone itself: Sequencing ends 3 residues short of the CDR3 end; the germline J gene provides the rest. The V call is TRBV20-1, the J call TRBJ2-1; D is uncertain. Germline CDR1 is DFQATT and CDR2 is SNEGSKA (reference sequence). The CDR3 spans 13 residues. V lost 5 bases and J lost 0, with 8 bases in between. The CDR3 loop is CSALVSSYNEQFF. The CDR3 DNA, read in part, is TGCAGTGCTCTAGTCAGCTCCTACAATGAG.